Presented here are 16 T cell receptor beta chains from one specimen sequenced in a study of molecular identifiers for immune sequencing clone quantification. Using its own MiXCR run on the PCR reads, TCRdb lists one record per CDR3 protein. This sample carries over 90,000 distinct CDR3 sequences, 30% to 35% of them seen once, and the ten largest clones take 9.5% to 10%. Source material: naive CD8+ T cells from blood, with Jurkat cell RNA spiked in. The subset was: FACS-sorted CD8+CD4-CCR7+CD45RA+ naive T cells. The receptor source for this set is a human donor in good health. Some libraries in this study had Jurkat cell RNA spiked in.

The genes are TRBV15 and TRBJ2-7; D is unresolved. The CDR3 length is 13 residues. Per the germline V gene, CDR1 is LNHNV and CDR2 is YYDKDF (reference sequence). The germline V and J ends were trimmed by 0 bases and 5 bases, with 8 bases remaining between them. The CDR3 sequence is CATSRDSGDEQYF. The CDR3 DNA is TGTGCCACCAGCAGAGACAGTGGGGACGAGCAGTACTTC.

The V and J genes are TRBV11-2 and TRBJ2-1; D is undetermined. The V and J ends lost 5 bases and 2 bases respectively, with 13 bases between them. Germline values: CDR1 SGHAT, CDR2 FQNNGV. The CDR3 spans 15 residues. The CDR3 spells CASSPRYWAYNEQFF. In DNA, the CDR3 is TGTGCCAGCAGCCCCCGGTACTGGGCCTACAATGAGCAGTTCTTC.

For this clonotype: A single base separates this from a much larger clone, so it may be a read error. The chain employs TRBV28 and TRBJ2-7; D is unresolved. The ends were cut back, 4 bases at V and 7 bases at J, with 8 bases in the middle. Germline V gene sequence: CDR1 MDHEN, CDR2 SYDVKM. CDR3 length: 11 residues. CDR3 DNA: TGTGCCAGCAGTTCTAACCGGGAGCAGTACTTC. Translated: CASSSNREQYF. Full variable domain (rest looked up from reference TRBV28 and TRBJ2-7): DVKVTQSSRYLVKRTGEKVFLECVQDMDHENMFWYRQDPGLGLRLIYFSYDVKMKEKGDIPEGYSVSREKKERFSLILESASTNQTSMYLCASSSNREQYFGPGTRLTVT.

In its sample, this clonotype was seen many times. The chain recombines TRBV7-2 with TRBJ2-1; D is ambiguous. Trimming removed 5 bases at V and 0 bases at J, with 14 bases between. Germline V CDR1 and CDR2: SGHTA, FQGNSA. The CDR3 is 16 amino acids. DNA of the CDR3: TGTGCCAGCAGCCCCTGGCCAGAGTACTCCTACAATGAGCAGTTCTTC. Translated, it gives CASSPWPEYSYNEQFF.

The chain employs TRBV12-3 or TRBV12-4 and TRBJ1-1; D gene uncertain. The V and J ends lost 8 bases and 1 base respectively, with 5 bases between them. This CDR3 spans 11 amino acids. The CDR3 sequence: CASSGNTEAFF. CDR3 nucleotide sequence: TGTGCCAGCTCCGGGAACACTGAAGCTTTCTTT.

This clonotype was seen many times. V usage is TRBV4-3 and J usage is TRBJ1-5; D remains ambiguous. Germline lookup yields CDR1 LGHNA and CDR2 YSLEER. V was cut by 0 bases and J by 9 bases, with 15 bases left in between. CDR3 length: 15 residues. As DNA, the CDR3 is TGCGCCAGCAGCCAAGAAGTAGGTCCCGTATTGCCCCAGCATTTT. Its protein is CASSQEVGPVLPQHF.

This clonotype has ten or more counts. The V call is TRBV7-9, the J call TRBJ2-3, with TRBD2 matching over 11 bases. The CDR3 is 17 residues long. The germline gives CDR1 SEHNR, CDR2 FQNEAQ (reference sequence). V shed 4 bases and J 3 bases; nucleotides not matched to a gene: 9. This chain's CDR3 is CASSSALAGGPTDTQYF. Here the CDR3 DNA reads TGTGCCAGCAGCTCCGCTTTAGCGGGAGGGCCGACAGATACGCAGTATTTT.

This clonotype has only a few counts. V gene TRBV7-2 combines with J gene TRBJ1-5; 7 nucleotides match TRBD1. Germline V gene lookup returns CDR1 SGHTA and CDR2 FQGNSA. CDR3 size: 15 residues. V lost 6 bases, J lost 0 bases, and 5 bases stayed unmatched. This CDR3 is CASREWDSSNQPQHF. The CDR3, as DNA: TGTGCCAGCAGGGAGTGGGACAGTAGCAATCAGCCCCAGCATTTT.

The V gene is TRBV27, the J gene TRBJ2-4, with D uncertain. Trimming took 8 bases from V and 9 from J, leaving 11 bases between them. This CDR3 is 11 amino acids long. The germline V gene encodes CDR1 MNHEY and CDR2 SMNVEV (reference sequence). This CDR3 reads CASGRPGIQYF. CDR3 nucleotide sequence: TGTGCCAGCGGCCGACCGGGCATTCAGTACTTC.

The chain is built from TRBV5-5 and TRBJ2-5; no definite D call. This CDR3 region has 16 residues. Trimming removed 2 bases from V and 7 bases from J, with 21 bases in between. The germline V gene has CDR1 SGHKS and CDR2 YYEKEE (reference sequence). In nucleotides, the CDR3 is TGTGCCAGCAGCTTTCAACACCTTACCATGGGTGCGACCCAGTACTTC. Residues: CASSFQHLTMGATQYF.

The rearrangement joins TRBV19 to TRBJ2-3, with 7 bases lining up with TRBD2. Losses at the gene ends were 5 bases for V and 5 bases for J; bases not matched to a gene: 4. Germline V gives CDR1 LNHDA, CDR2 SQIVND (reference sequence). The CDR3 is made up of 13 amino acids. The chain's CDR3 is CASSLTGGDTQYF. In nucleotides, the CDR3 is TGTGCCAGTAGTCTGACGGGGGGAGATACGCAGTATTTT.

This clonotype was seen a handful of times. The CDR3, as DNA: TGCAGCCCTAGGGTAGCGGACTACAATGAGCAGTTCTTC. Translating it yields CSPRVADYNEQFF. The chain combines TRBV20-1 with TRBJ2-1; tentatively, D is TRBD2 (6 bases). Germline CDR1 and CDR2: DFQATT and SNEGSKA (reference sequence). CDR3 size: 13 residues.

V and J are TRBV6-5 and TRBJ2-1; D may correspond to TRBD1 or TRBD2 (5 bases each). V was pared by 7 bases and J by 9 bases, with 22 bases between. The CDR3 covers 15 residues. Germline V lookup: CDR1 MNHEY, CDR2 SVGAGI. The CDR3 region is CASTLSEGIRSEQFF. CDR3 sequence (DNA): TGTGCCAGCACCCTCAGTGAGGGGATCAGGAGTGAGCAGTTCTTC.

In its sample, this clonotype was seen many times. This rearrangement joins TRBV6-6 to TRBJ2-7, with 10 bases identical to TRBD1. J was trimmed by 1 base and V by 8 bases; bases with no gene match: 2. In germline, CDR1 is MNHNY, CDR2 SVGAGI (reference sequence). This CDR3 region has 13 residues. The chain's CDR3 is CASRTGGSYEQYF. The CDR3 DNA is TGTGCCAGCCGGACAGGGGGTTCCTACGAGCAGTACTTC.

In its sample, this clonotype was seen a few times. One junction end disagrees with the germline gene, perhaps due to a read error. The J gene is TRBJ2-7, the V gene TRBV12-3 or TRBV12-4; D unclear. This CDR3 spans 11 amino acids. CDR3 DNA sequence: TGTGCCAGCAGTTTCTCCGACGAGCAGTACTTC. This gives the protein CASSFSDEQYF.

V is TRBV4-3 and J is TRBJ1-1; D unclear. Germline loops: CDR1 LGHNA, CDR2 YSLEER. The CDR3 totals 17 residues. Trimming shortened V by 0 bases and J by 5 bases, and 19 bases separated the two germline ends. The CDR3 sequence: CASSQDSGLLGWTEAFF. The CDR3 DNA reads as TGCGCCAGCAGCCAAGATTCTGGCCTCCTGGGGTGGACTGAAGCTTTCTTT.